This T cell receptor (beta chain) was obtained from a study of blood T cell repertoires in COVID-19 (dated by TCRdb to the early 2020s). Broadly, across the study: Samples from collaborators originated in the United States, Italy and Spain and spanned both the acute and convalescent phases of COVID-19. The prospective study material was composed of cDNA or gDNA derived from T cells, B-cell-depleted T cells, or PBMCs. Deeply sampled blood TCRbeta repertoires from subjects exposed to, actively infected with, or recovered from COVID-19 were included in the dataset. The repertoires were released in a freely available public database intended as a resource for research on the immune response to SARS-CoV-2. Samples came from the ongoing ImmuneRACE study (first 160 participants) plus 1,254 subjects from 6 global collaborators. The sample metadata nearly always contained a de-identified subject ID, COVID-19 status, age in years and sex. Where available, HLA class I and class II types were taken from metadata supplied by the sample provider and were not determined by assay-based typing.

As to this clone: Its specific antigen is unknown. No base-level quality is on record; no much larger clone is a single base apart. Other DNA variants within this sample encode the same CDR3.

Whole blood was collected in K2EDTA tubes by collaborating institutions according to the institutions' own protocols. For TCRbeta analysis, collaborators shipped samples as frozen whole blood, isolated PBMCs, or DNA extracted from either of those sample types. TCRbeta CDR3 regions were amplified from genomic DNA by means of the immunoSEQ Assay, a bias-controlled multiplex PCR. The paper's data handling went like this. The number of nucleated cells in each sample was estimated by amplification of reference gene primers within the assay. Sequence reads were collapsed and filtered to measure the absolute abundance of every unique TCRbeta CDR3 rearrangement. For each sample, productive Simpson clonality was calculated as the square root of Simpson's diversity index over productive rearrangements. TCRdb holds this immuneACCESS table with in-frame rearrangements only. Some clones are missing; in checked studies, unresolved V genes explain under half, and the rest has no known cause. The DNA was the basis for D and trimming; V, J and clone size are from that table. For this sample the table gives 300,000 to 400,000 clones, of which about 82% were detected only once. The ten largest clones represent around 6.9% of the sample.

The CDR3 spans 14 residues, from the cysteine through the phenylalanine. Only the CDR3 part of the read is kept: 42 bases, read in frame from the first base. Germline trimming amounts to 4 bases on V and 0 bases on J, with 3 as the count of junction bases outside the gene matches. CDR1 is given as SGHKS and CDR2 as YYEKEE, both from the germline V gene (reference sequence). General conclusions and limits of the study: The amount of clinical and demographic metadata varied by source and participant and was provided uncurated.

The rearrangement joined TRBV5-5 to TRBJ1-2; TRBD1 aligns with 7 central bases. The receptor comes from a human donor in a cohort sampled during active COVID-19. Sequencing used peripheral blood. The CDR3 reads CASSRDRANYGYTF. At the DNA level, the sequence is TGTGCCAGCAGCCGGGACAGAGCTAACTATGGCTACACCTTC.